These T cell receptor beta chains were read from a single sample in a study of cytomegalovirus exposure and HLA in healthy donors. Assay used: immunoSEQ multiplex PCR; TCRdb lists only in-frame clones, some missing. The table lists around 100,000 clones, about 74% of them singletons. Sequencing was carried out using PBMCs. These receptors originate from a female donor in good health and CMV-seropositive. Both conserved end residues are part of each CDR3. A D gene is named only where the DNA matches it firmly. Expanded clones get a size class; other rows say once, few or many, or leave the size out.

cdr3_nt: TGTGCCAGCAGTTATCAACAGGCTAACAATGAGCAGTTCTTC; cdr3_aa: CASSYQQANNEQFF; v_call: TRBV6-6; d_call: .; j_call: TRBJ2-1; clone_size: .
cdr3_nt: TGTGCCACCCAAGGGGGGGCAGAAGGAAACACCATATATTTT; cdr3_aa: CATQGGAEGNTIYF; v_call: TRBV25-1; d_call: .; j_call: TRBJ1-3; clone_size: .
cdr3_nt: TGTGCCAGCAGCCTACACGGACGGGGAGGCACTGAAGCTTTCTTT; cdr3_aa: CASSLHGRGGTEAFF; v_call: TRBV6-5; d_call: .; j_call: TRBJ1-1; clone_size: once
cdr3_nt: TGTGCCAGCAGTGCACTACAGGGATCTAACACTGAAGCTTTCTTT; cdr3_aa: CASSALQGSNTEAFF; v_call: TRBV6-1; d_call: .; j_call: TRBJ1-1; clone_size: .
cdr3_nt: TGTGCCAGCAGCCGCTCGTCCGGGACAGAAGAGCAGTACTTC; cdr3_aa: CASSRSSGTEEQYF; v_call: TRBV5-4; d_call: TRBD1; j_call: TRBJ2-7; clone_size: .
cdr3_nt: TGTGCCAGCCATTCTCCTACAGGGCCTAACTATGGCTACACCTTC; cdr3_aa: CASHSPTGPNYGYTF; v_call: TRBV27; d_call: .; j_call: TRBJ1-2; clone_size: few
cdr3_nt: TGTGCTAGCAGCCCAGGGGGGTTTAGGCGCGAGACCCAGTACTTC; cdr3_aa: CASSPGGFRRETQYF; v_call: TRBV7-7; d_call: .; j_call: TRBJ2-5; clone_size: once
cdr3_nt: TGTGCCAGCAGTCGTTTGACTAGCGGGAGCAATGAGCAGTTCTTC; cdr3_aa: CASSRLTSGSNEQFF; v_call: TRBV28; d_call: TRBD2; j_call: TRBJ2-1; clone_size: .
cdr3_nt: TGTGCCAGCAGCCCTAGTGCGGATACGCAGTATTTT; cdr3_aa: CASSPSADTQYF; v_call: TRBV4-2; d_call: .; j_call: TRBJ2-3; clone_size: few
cdr3_nt: TGTGCCAGCAGCCAAAACCTCTTGGGCGGGACCTCCTACGAGCAGTACTTC; cdr3_aa: CASSQNLLGGTSYEQYF; v_call: TRBV28; d_call: .; j_call: TRBJ2-7; clone_size: once
cdr3_nt: TGTGCCAGTAGGCCTTCGGGTGGTTGGGGGGGGAATGAGCAGTTCTTC; cdr3_aa: CASRPSGGWGGNEQFF; v_call: TRBV19; d_call: TRBD2; j_call: TRBJ2-1; clone_size: .
cdr3_nt: TGTGCCAGCAGGAAAGCCTATATGAGCGCCCAAGAGACCCAGTACTTC; cdr3_aa: CASRKAYMSAQETQYF; v_call: TRBV27; d_call: .; j_call: TRBJ2-5; clone_size: .
cdr3_nt: TGTGCCAGCAGCTCCCAGCCCCGGACTAGTAATGAGCAATTCTTC; cdr3_aa: CASSSQPRTSNEQFF; v_call: TRBV7-2; d_call: TRBD2; j_call: TRBJ2-1; clone_size: .
cdr3_nt: TGCGCCAGCAGGGATACTAGCGGGGGGCCGGGAGAGACCCAGTACTTC; cdr3_aa: CASRDTSGGPGETQYF; v_call: TRBV10-2; d_call: TRBD2; j_call: TRBJ2-5; clone_size: .
cdr3_nt: TGTGCCAGCAGCCCGTTGGACAATCAAGAGACCCAGTACTTC; cdr3_aa: CASSPLDNQETQYF; v_call: TRBV9; d_call: .; j_call: TRBJ2-5; clone_size: .
cdr3_nt: TGTGCCAGTAGTATAGAGGGCAACGGGACACCCCTCCACTTT; cdr3_aa: CASSIEGNGTPLHF; v_call: TRBV19; d_call: .; j_call: TRBJ1-6; clone_size: .
cdr3_nt: TGTGCCAGCAGTGAATCCGTCGGCAGGGGATCCTACGAGCAGTACTTC; cdr3_aa: CASSESVGRGSYEQYF; v_call: TRBV25-1; d_call: .; j_call: TRBJ2-7; clone_size: few
cdr3_nt: TGTGCCAGCAGTGACTCGAGCGGGGTCAATGAGCAGTTCTTC; cdr3_aa: CASSDSSGVNEQFF; v_call: TRBV6-4; d_call: TRBD2; j_call: TRBJ2-1; clone_size: .
cdr3_nt: TGTGCCAGCAGTGAAGTTGGAGCTTCCTACGAGCAGTACTTC; cdr3_aa: CASSEVGASYEQYF; v_call: TRBV6-1; d_call: .; j_call: TRBJ2-7; clone_size: .
cdr3_nt: TGCGCCAGCCAGGAGCGGGTAGAGGACATACGAGGCTACACCTTC; cdr3_aa: CASQERVEDIRGYTF; v_call: TRBV5-1; d_call: .; j_call: TRBJ1-2; clone_size: .
cdr3_nt: TGTGCCAGCAGCTTTTTCCCCCGTTCCTCCTACGAGCAGTACTTC; cdr3_aa: CASSFFPRSSYEQYF; v_call: TRBV7-9; d_call: .; j_call: TRBJ2-7; clone_size: once
cdr3_nt: TGTGCCAGCAGCCCTTCTAGCACAGATACGCAGTATTTT; cdr3_aa: CASSPSSTDTQYF; v_call: TRBV5-8; d_call: .; j_call: TRBJ2-3; clone_size: .
cdr3_nt: TGTCCCCGGGCAGGGGATACTGAAAAACTGTTTTTT; cdr3_aa: CPRAGDTEKLFF; v_call: TRBV30; d_call: .; j_call: TRBJ1-4; clone_size: .
cdr3_nt: TGCGCCAGCAGCCAAGGCCCTCATAATAGTGAAGCTTTCTTT; cdr3_aa: CASSQGPHNSEAFF; v_call: TRBV4-3; d_call: .; j_call: TRBJ1-1; clone_size: .
cdr3_nt: TGTGCCAGCAGCTTGGACCGGGGTATCGGGAATGAAAAACTGTTTTTT; cdr3_aa: CASSLDRGIGNEKLFF; v_call: TRBV5-8; d_call: .; j_call: TRBJ1-4; clone_size: .
cdr3_nt: TGTGCCAGCAGCCCCCGGGGTAGCCGATCCTACGAGCAGTACTTC; cdr3_aa: CASSPRGSRSYEQYF; v_call: TRBV7-6; d_call: .; j_call: TRBJ2-7; clone_size: .
cdr3_nt: TGTGCCTGGAGTCTAGGAGGAAACACCATATATTTT; cdr3_aa: CAWSLGGNTIYF; v_call: TRBV30; d_call: .; j_call: TRBJ1-3; clone_size: .
cdr3_nt: TGTGCCAGCAGCTCTGCCGGGACAATTCTGCGAGAGACCCAGTACTTC; cdr3_aa: CASSSAGTILRETQYF; v_call: TRBV5-4; d_call: .; j_call: TRBJ2-5; clone_size: .
cdr3_nt: TGTGCCAGCAGTTACTCGACACCAACAAACACTGAAGCTTTCTTT; cdr3_aa: CASSYSTPTNTEAFF; v_call: TRBV6-6; d_call: .; j_call: TRBJ1-1; clone_size: .
cdr3_nt: TGTGCCAGCAGTATGGAAGGGGGCAACACTGAAGCTTTCTTT; cdr3_aa: CASSMEGGNTEAFF; v_call: TRBV6-4; d_call: TRBD1; j_call: TRBJ1-1; clone_size: .
cdr3_nt: TGTGCCAGCAGCCTGGGACTAGCGGGCCAAGAGACCCAGTACTTC; cdr3_aa: CASSLGLAGQETQYF; v_call: TRBV5-4; d_call: TRBD2; j_call: TRBJ2-5; clone_size: .
cdr3_nt: TGTGCCAGCAGTTTATCCCCCCTCTCCTACGAGCAGTACTTC; cdr3_aa: CASSLSPLSYEQYF; v_call: TRBV27; d_call: .; j_call: TRBJ2-7; clone_size: .
cdr3_nt: TGTGCCAGCAGTGATACAGGGTTGGCTAATGAAAAACTGTTTTTT; cdr3_aa: CASSDTGLANEKLFF; v_call: TRBV6-1; d_call: .; j_call: TRBJ1-4; clone_size: .
cdr3_nt: TGTGCCAGCAGTGAGTACAGCAGCGGTGTTGGGTTC; cdr3_aa: CASSEYSSGVGF; v_call: TRBV2; d_call: .; j_call: TRBJ2-7; clone_size: once
cdr3_nt: TGTGCCAGCGGGCAGCTAGCGGGAGGACCTGAGCAGTTCTTC; cdr3_aa: CASGQLAGGPEQFF; v_call: TRBV2; d_call: TRBD2; j_call: TRBJ2-1; clone_size: few
cdr3_nt: TGTGCCAGCGAGCCTAGGGGTACCAAAAACATTCAGTACTTC; cdr3_aa: CASEPRGTKNIQYF; v_call: TRBV19; d_call: .; j_call: TRBJ2-4; clone_size: .
cdr3_nt: TGTGCCAGCTCACCACCGGGACTGCGCACAGATACGCAGTATTTT; cdr3_aa: CASSPPGLRTDTQYF; v_call: TRBV18; d_call: .; j_call: TRBJ2-3; clone_size: .
cdr3_nt: TGTGCCAGCAGTTACTCCGGTGCGGGAGGGCCGCCTGAGCAGTTCTTC; cdr3_aa: CASSYSGAGGPPEQFF; v_call: TRBV6-5; d_call: TRBD2; j_call: TRBJ2-1; clone_size: .
cdr3_nt: TGCGCCAGCAGCTTGCAGGGCAACAACTATGGCTACACCTTC; cdr3_aa: CASSLQGNNYGYTF; v_call: TRBV5-1; d_call: .; j_call: TRBJ1-2; clone_size: .
cdr3_nt: TGTGCCAGTAGTAGTTGGGACAGGGGATACAATGAGCAGTTCTTC; cdr3_aa: CASSSWDRGYNEQFF; v_call: TRBV19; d_call: TRBD1; j_call: TRBJ2-1; clone_size: .
cdr3_nt: TGTGCCTGGAGTGTACGGGGCAGGGGGACTGAAAAACTGTTTTTT; cdr3_aa: CAWSVRGRGTEKLFF; v_call: TRBV30; d_call: TRBD1; j_call: TRBJ1-4; clone_size: .
cdr3_nt: TGTGCCAGCAGGAGGGACTTTAATGAAAAACTGTTTTTT; cdr3_aa: CASRRDFNEKLFF; v_call: TRBV2; d_call: .; j_call: TRBJ1-4; clone_size: .
cdr3_nt: TGTGCCAGCAGCCAGGGACAGGCAGCCAAAAACATTCAGTACTTC; cdr3_aa: CASSQGQAAKNIQYF; v_call: TRBV5-5; d_call: TRBD1; j_call: TRBJ2-4; clone_size: .
cdr3_nt: TGCGCCAGCAGCTTGGGGGACAGGGACCCTCAGCCCCAGCATTTT; cdr3_aa: CASSLGDRDPQPQHF; v_call: TRBV5-1; d_call: TRBD1; j_call: TRBJ1-5; clone_size: .
cdr3_nt: TGTGCCAGCAGTCCCCTAGCGGGGGGGCGGGAGACCCAGTACTTC; cdr3_aa: CASSPLAGGRETQYF; v_call: TRBV2; d_call: TRBD2; j_call: TRBJ2-5; clone_size: once
cdr3_nt: TGTGCCAGCAGTTTGACGGTATCCCGGGGCACTGAAGCTTTCTTT; cdr3_aa: CASSLTVSRGTEAFF; v_call: TRBV28; d_call: .; j_call: TRBJ1-1; clone_size: .
cdr3_nt: TGTGCCAGCAGATCTGGACAGGGCTATAACTATGGCTACACCTTC; cdr3_aa: CASRSGQGYNYGYTF; v_call: TRBV27; d_call: TRBD1; j_call: TRBJ1-2; clone_size: .
cdr3_nt: TGTGCCAGCAGCTCTACAGGGAATGGCTACACCTTC; cdr3_aa: CASSSTGNGYTF; v_call: TRBV11-2; d_call: .; j_call: TRBJ1-2; clone_size: .
cdr3_nt: TGTGCCAGTAGTATGCTTGGCTTTGAGCAGTTCTTC; cdr3_aa: CASSMLGFEQFF; v_call: TRBV19; d_call: .; j_call: TRBJ2-1; clone_size: .
cdr3_nt: TGCGCCAGCTCTAGTACGACAGTCTCCTACGAGCAGTACTTC; cdr3_aa: CASSSTTVSYEQYF; v_call: TRBV5-1; d_call: .; j_call: TRBJ2-7; clone_size: .
cdr3_nt: TGTGCCAGCAGCTCAAAGACAGCTAACACCGGGGAGCTGTTTTTT; cdr3_aa: CASSSKTANTGELFF; v_call: TRBV11-3; d_call: .; j_call: TRBJ2-2; clone_size: .
cdr3_nt: TGTGCCATCAGTCAGCCGGGACTAGGTGGAGATACGCAGTATTTT; cdr3_aa: CAISQPGLGGDTQYF; v_call: TRBV10-3; d_call: TRBD2; j_call: TRBJ2-3; clone_size: .
cdr3_nt: TGTGCCAGCAGCTTAACTCCAGGCAGCCTTAACGAGCAGTACTTC; cdr3_aa: CASSLTPGSLNEQYF; v_call: TRBV7-3; d_call: .; j_call: TRBJ2-7; clone_size: .
cdr3_nt: TGTGCCAGCAGTCCTGGACTAGCGGGGGGCACCGGGGAGCTGTTTTTT; cdr3_aa: CASSPGLAGGTGELFF; v_call: TRBV2; d_call: TRBD2; j_call: TRBJ2-2; clone_size: .
cdr3_nt: TGTGCCAGCAGTTACCTATCGACAGCTTTGAACACTGAAGCTTTCTTT; cdr3_aa: CASSYLSTALNTEAFF; v_call: TRBV28; d_call: .; j_call: TRBJ1-1; clone_size: .
cdr3_nt: TGTGCCAGCAGTGCGCTAGCGGGAGAGAGGCTGAATGAGCAGTTCTTC; cdr3_aa: CASSALAGERLNEQFF; v_call: TRBV27; d_call: TRBD2; j_call: TRBJ2-1; clone_size: .
cdr3_nt: TGTGCCAGTAGCACCCTTTTGTCGCAGGGGGAAGTGTTTCATGACAACTACGAGCAGTACTTC; cdr3_aa: CASSTLLSQGEVFHDNYEQYF; v_call: TRBV19; d_call: TRBD1; j_call: TRBJ2-7; clone_size: .
cdr3_nt: TGTGCCAGCAGCCCCCGGGAGGGGTACGAGCAGTACTTC; cdr3_aa: CASSPREGYEQYF; v_call: TRBV7-8; d_call: TRBD2; j_call: TRBJ2-7; clone_size: .
cdr3_nt: TGTGCCAGCAGCCGGTCCGGGACAGGGGCATACAATGAGCAGTTCTTC; cdr3_aa: CASSRSGTGAYNEQFF; v_call: TRBV5-5; d_call: TRBD1; j_call: TRBJ2-1; clone_size: .